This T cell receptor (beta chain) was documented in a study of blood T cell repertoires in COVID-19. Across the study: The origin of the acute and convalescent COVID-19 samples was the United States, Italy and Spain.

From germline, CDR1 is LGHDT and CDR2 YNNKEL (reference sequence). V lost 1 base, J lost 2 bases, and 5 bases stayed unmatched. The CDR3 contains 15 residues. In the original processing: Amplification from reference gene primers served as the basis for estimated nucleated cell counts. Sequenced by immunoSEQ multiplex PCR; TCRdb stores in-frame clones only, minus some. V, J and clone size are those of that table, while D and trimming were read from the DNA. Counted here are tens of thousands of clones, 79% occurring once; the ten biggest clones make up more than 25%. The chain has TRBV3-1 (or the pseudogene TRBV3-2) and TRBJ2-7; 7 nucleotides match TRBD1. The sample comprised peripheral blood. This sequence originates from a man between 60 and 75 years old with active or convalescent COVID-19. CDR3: CASSQVWTGAYEQYF. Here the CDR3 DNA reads TGTGCCAGCAGCCAAGTGTGGACAGGAGCCTACGAGCAGTACTTC.